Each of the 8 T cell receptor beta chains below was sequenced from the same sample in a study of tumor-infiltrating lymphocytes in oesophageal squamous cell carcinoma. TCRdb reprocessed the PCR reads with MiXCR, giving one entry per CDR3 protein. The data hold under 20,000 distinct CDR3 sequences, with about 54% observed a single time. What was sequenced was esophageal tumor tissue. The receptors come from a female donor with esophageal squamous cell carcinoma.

CDR3 DNA sequence: TGTGCCAGCAGCCGACAGGGGGGAGTCTACGAGCAGTACTTC. Amino acid sequence: CASSRQGGVYEQYF. The chain combines TRBV7-2 with TRBJ2-3, with TRBD1 matching over 9 bases. TRBJ2-7 matches the DNA end more closely, so the J call is doubtful. In germline, CDR1 is SGHTA, CDR2 FQGNSA. The CDR3 runs 14 residues.

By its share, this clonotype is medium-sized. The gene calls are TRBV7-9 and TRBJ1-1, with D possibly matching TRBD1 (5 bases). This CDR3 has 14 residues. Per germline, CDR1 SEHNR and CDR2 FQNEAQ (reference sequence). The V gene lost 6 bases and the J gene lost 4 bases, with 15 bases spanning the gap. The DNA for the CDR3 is TGTGCCAGCAGAGAGATGGGGGGAATCACTGAAGCTTTCTTT. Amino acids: CASREMGGITEAFF. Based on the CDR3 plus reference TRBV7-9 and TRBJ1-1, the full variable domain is DTGVSQNPRHKITKRGQNVTFRCDPISEHNRLYWYRQTLGQGPEFLTYFQNEAQLEKSRLLSDRFSAERPKGSFSTLEIQRTEQGDSAMYLCASREMGGITEAFFGQGTRLTVV.

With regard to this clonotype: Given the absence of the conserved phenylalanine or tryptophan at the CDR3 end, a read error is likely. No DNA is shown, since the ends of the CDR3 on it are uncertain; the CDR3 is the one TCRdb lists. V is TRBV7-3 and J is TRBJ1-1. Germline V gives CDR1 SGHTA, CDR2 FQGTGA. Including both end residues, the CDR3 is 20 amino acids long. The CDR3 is CASSLESGVGHATDTQYFGQ.

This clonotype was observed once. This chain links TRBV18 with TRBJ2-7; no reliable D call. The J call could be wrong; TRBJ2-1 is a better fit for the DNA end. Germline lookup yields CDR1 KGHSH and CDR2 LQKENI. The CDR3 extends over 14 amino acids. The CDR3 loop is CASSIPGSYNEQFF. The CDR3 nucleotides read TGTGCCAGCTCAATCCCGGGCTCCTACAATGAGCAGTTCTTC.

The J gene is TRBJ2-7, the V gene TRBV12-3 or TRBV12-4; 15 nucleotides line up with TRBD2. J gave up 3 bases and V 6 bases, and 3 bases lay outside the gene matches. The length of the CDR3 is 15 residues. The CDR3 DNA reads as TGTGCCAGCAGGCAGGGACTAGCGGGAGGCTACGAGCAGTACTTC. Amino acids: CASRQGLAGGYEQYF.

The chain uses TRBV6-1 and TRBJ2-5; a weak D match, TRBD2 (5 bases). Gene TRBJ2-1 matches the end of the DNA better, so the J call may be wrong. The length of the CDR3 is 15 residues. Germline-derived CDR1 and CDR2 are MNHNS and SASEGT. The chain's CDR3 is CASSGWKNEGNEQFF. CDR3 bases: TGTGCCAGCAGTGGATGGAAAAACGAGGGCAATGAGCAGTTCTTC.

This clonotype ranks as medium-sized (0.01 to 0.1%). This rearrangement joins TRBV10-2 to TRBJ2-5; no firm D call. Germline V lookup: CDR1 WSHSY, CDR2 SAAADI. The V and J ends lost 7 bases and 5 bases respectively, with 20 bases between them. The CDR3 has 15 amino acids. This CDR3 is CASKLASMRTETQYF. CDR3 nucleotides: TGCGCCAGCAAATTAGCTAGTATGAGGACCGAGACCCAGTACTTC.

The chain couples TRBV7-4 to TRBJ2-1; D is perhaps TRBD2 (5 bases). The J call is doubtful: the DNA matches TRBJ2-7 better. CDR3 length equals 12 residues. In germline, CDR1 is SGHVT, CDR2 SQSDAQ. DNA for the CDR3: TGTGCCAGCAGCTTAGTCGGGGTTGAGCAGTACTTC. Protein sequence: CASSLVGVEQYF.